This T cell receptor (beta chain) is drawn from a study of blood T cell repertoires in COVID-19. Study at large: Nucleic acid was either cDNA or gDNA, and it came from T cells, B-cell-depleted T cells, or PBMCs.

Data came from immunoSEQ multiplex PCR; TCRdb stores just in-frame clones and leaves some out. The top ten clones hold roughly 6.5% of a sample with around 150,000 clones, 84% of them seen once. Deletions cut 4 bases from V and 7 bases from J, with 13 bases between. Germline values: CDR1 SNHLY, CDR2 FYNNEI. The CDR3 contains 13 residues. This chain joins TRBV2 and TRBJ1-2; tentatively, D is TRBD1 (5 bases). This TCR was recovered from a human donor in a cohort sampled during active COVID-19. The sequencing sample was made of peripheral blood. The CDR3 nucleotides are TGTGCCAGCAGTGGGGTCAGCGGGGCTGGCTACACCTTC. Residues: CASSGVSGAGYTF.